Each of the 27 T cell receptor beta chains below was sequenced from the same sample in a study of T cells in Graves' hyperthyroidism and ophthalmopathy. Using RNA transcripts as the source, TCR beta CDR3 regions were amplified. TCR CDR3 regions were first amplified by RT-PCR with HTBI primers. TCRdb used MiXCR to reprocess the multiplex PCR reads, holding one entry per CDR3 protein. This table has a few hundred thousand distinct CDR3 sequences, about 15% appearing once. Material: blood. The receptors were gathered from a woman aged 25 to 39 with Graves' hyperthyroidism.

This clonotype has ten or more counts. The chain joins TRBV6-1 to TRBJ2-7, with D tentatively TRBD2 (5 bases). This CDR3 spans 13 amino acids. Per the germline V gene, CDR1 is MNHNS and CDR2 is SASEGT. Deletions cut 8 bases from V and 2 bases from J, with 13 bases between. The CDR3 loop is CASWTPRTYEQYF. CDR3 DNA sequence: TGTGCCAGCTGGACTCCCAGGACCTACGAGCAGTACTTC.

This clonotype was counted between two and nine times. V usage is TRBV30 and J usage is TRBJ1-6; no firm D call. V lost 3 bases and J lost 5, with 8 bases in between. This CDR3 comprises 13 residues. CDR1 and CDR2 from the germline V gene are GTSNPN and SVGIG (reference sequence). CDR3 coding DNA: TGTGCCTGGAGAAGCGGAGATAATTCACCCCTCCACTTT. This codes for CAWRSGDNSPLHF.

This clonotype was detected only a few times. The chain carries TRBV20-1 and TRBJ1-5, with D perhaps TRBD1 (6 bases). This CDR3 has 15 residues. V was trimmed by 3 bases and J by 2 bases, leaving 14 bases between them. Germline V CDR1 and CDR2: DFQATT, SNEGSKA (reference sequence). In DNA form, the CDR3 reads TGCAGTGCTAGTTTCGGGACAAATGGCAATCAGCCCCAGCATTTT. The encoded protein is CSASFGTNGNQPQHF.

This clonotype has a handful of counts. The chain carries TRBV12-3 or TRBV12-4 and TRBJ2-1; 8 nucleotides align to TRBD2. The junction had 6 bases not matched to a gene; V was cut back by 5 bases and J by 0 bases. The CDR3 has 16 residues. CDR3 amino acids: CASSASGSSSYNEQFF. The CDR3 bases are TGTGCCAGCAGTGCAAGCGGGAGCAGCTCCTACAATGAGCAGTTCTTC.

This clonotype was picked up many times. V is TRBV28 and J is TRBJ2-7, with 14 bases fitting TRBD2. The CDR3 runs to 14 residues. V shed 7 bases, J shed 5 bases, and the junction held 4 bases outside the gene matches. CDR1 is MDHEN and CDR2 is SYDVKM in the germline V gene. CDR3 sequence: CASIRLAGGNEQYF. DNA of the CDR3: TGTGCCAGCATACGACTAGCGGGAGGGAACGAGCAGTACTTC.

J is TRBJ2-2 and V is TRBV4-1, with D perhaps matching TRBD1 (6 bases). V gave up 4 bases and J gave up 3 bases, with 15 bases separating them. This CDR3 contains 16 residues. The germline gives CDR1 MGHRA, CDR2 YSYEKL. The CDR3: CASSRRSGEYTGELFF. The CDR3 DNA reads TGCGCCAGCAGCCGTCGGTCAGGGGAATACACCGGGGAGCTGTTTTTT.

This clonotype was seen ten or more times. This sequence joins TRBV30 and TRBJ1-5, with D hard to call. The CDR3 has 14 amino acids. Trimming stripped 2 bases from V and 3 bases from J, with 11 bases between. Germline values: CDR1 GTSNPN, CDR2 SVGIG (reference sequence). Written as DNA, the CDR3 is TGTGCCTGGAGTCCGGGGATCCCCAATCAGCCCCAGCATTTT. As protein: CAWSPGIPNQPQHF.

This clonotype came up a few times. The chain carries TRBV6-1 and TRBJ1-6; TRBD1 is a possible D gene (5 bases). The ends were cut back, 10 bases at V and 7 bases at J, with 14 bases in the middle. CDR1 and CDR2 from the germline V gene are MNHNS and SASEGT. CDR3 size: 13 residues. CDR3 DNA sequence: TGTGCCACTACGGGGACGGTAAATTCACCCCTCCACTTT. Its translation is CATTGTVNSPLHF.

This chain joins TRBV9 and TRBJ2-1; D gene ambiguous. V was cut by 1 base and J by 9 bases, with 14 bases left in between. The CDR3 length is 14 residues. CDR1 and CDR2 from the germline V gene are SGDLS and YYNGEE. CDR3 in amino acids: CASSVSGSRAEQFF. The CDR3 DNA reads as TGTGCCAGCAGCGTATCGGGCTCCCGAGCTGAGCAGTTCTTC.

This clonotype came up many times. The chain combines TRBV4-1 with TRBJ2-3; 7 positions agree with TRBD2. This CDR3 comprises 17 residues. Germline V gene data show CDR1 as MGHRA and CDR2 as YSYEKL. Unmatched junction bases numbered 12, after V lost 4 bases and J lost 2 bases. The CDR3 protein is CASSLRGMAGVTDTQYF. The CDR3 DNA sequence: TGCGCCAGCAGCCTTAGAGGAATGGCGGGAGTCACAGATACGCAGTATTTT.

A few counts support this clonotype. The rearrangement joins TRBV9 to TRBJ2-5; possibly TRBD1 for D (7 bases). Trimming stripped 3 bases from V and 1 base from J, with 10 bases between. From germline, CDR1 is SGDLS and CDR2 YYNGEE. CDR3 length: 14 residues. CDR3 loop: CASSGQGGQETQYF. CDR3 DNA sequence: TGTGCCAGCAGCGGACAGGGAGGCCAAGAGACCCAGTACTTC.

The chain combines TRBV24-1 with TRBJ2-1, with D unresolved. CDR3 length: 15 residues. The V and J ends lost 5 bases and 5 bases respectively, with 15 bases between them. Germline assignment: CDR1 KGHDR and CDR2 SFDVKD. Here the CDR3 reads CATSGSVTGHNEQFF. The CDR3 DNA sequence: TGTGCCACCAGTGGGAGCGTTACTGGGCACAATGAGCAGTTCTTC.

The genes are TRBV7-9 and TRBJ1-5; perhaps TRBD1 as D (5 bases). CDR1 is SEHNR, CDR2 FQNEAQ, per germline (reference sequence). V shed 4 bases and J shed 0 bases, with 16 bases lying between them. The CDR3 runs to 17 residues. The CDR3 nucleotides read TGTGCCAGCAGCTCTGCCCGACAGTCCGATAGCAATCAGCCCCAGCATTTT. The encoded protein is CASSSARQSDSNQPQHF.

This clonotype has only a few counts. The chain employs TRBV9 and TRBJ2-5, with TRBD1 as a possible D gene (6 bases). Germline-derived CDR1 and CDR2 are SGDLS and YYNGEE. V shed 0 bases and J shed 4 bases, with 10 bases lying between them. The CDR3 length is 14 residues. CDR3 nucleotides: TGTGCCAGCAGCGTAGTTGGGGGCGCAGAGACCCAGTACTTC. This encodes CASSVVGGAETQYF.

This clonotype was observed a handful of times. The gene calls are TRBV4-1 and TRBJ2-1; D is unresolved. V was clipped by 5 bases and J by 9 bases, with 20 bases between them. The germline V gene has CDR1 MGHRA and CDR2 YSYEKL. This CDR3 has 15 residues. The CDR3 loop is CASSKRANGLLEQFF. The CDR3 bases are TGCGCCAGCAGCAAAAGGGCGAACGGCCTTCTTGAGCAGTTCTTC.

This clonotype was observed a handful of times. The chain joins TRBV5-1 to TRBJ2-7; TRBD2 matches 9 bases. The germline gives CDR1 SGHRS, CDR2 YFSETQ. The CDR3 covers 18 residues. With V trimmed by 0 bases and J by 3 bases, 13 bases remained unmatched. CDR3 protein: CASSLVASGKGAGYEQYF. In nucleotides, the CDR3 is TGCGCCAGCAGCTTGGTGGCTAGCGGGAAAGGTGCCGGCTACGAGCAGTACTTC.

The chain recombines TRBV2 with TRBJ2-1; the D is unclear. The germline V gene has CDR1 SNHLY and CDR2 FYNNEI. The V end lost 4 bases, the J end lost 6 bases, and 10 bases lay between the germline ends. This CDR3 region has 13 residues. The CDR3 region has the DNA TGTGCCAGCAGTGGAGTCTCCGCCAATGAGCAGTTCTTC. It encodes CASSGVSANEQFF.

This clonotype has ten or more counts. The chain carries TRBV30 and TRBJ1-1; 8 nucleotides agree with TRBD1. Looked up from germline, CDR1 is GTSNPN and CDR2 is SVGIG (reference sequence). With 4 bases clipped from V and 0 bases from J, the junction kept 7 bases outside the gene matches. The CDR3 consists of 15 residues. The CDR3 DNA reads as TGTGCCTGGATCGACAGGGGCCGGATGAACACTGAAGCTTTCTTT. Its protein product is CAWIDRGRMNTEAFF. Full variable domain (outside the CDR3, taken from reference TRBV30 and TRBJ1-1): SQTIHQWPATLVQPVGSPLSLECTVEGTSNPNLYWYRQAAGRGLQLLFYSVGIGQISSEVPQNLSASRPQDRQFILSSKKLLLSDSGFYLCAWIDRGRMNTEAFFGQGTRLTVV.

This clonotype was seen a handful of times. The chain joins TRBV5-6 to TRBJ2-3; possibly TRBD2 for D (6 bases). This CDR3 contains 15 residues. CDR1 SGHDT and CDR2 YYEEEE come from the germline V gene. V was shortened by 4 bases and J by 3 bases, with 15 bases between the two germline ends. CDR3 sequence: CASSGGRGRTDTQYF. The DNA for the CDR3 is TGTGCCAGCAGCGGGGGGAGAGGGCGGACAGATACGCAGTATTTT.

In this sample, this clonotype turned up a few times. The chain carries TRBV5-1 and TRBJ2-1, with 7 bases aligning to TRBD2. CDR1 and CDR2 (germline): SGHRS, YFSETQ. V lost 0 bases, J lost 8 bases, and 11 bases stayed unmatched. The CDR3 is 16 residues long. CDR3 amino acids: CASSLVAGAFGDEQFF. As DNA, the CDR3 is TGCGCCAGCAGCTTGGTGGCGGGAGCGTTTGGCGATGAGCAGTTCTTC.

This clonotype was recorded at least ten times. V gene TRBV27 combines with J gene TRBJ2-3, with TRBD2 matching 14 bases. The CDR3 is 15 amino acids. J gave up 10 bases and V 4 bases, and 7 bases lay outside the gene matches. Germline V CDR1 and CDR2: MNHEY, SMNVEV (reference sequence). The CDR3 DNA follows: TGTGCCAGCAGTTCGGGACTAGCGGGAGTTCGCGCGCAGTATTTT. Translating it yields CASSSGLAGVRAQYF.

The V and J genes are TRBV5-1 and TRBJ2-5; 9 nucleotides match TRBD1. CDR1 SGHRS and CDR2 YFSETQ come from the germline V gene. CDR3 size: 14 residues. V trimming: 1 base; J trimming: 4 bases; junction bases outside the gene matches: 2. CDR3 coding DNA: TGCGCCAGCAGCTTGATGACAGGGGGAGAGACCCAGTACTTC. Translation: CASSLMTGGETQYF.

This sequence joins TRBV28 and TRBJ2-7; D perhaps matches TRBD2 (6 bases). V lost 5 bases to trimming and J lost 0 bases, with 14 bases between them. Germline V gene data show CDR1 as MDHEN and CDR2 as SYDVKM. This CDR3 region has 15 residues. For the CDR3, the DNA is TGTGCCAGCAGTCCCGTGGCTAGCGACTCCTACGAGCAGTACTTC. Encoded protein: CASSPVASDSYEQYF.

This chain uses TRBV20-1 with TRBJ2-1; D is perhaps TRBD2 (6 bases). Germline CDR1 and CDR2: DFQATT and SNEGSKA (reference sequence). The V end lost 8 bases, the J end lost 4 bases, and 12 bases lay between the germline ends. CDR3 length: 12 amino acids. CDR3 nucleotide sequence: TGCAGTAAAAACCGGGAGTACAATGAGCAGTTCTTC. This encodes CSKNREYNEQFF.

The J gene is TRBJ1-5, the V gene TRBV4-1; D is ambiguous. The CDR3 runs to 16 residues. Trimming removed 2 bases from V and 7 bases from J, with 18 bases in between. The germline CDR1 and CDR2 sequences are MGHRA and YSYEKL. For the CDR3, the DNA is TGCGCCAGCAGCCAACCAGCGACCGGGAACGGGCAGCCCCAGCATTTT. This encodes CASSQPATGNGQPQHF.

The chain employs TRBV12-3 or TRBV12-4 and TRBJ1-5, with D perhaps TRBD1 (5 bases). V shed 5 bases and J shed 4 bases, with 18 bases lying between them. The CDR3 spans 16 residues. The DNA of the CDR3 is TGTGCCAGCAGTCCCCAGGTGGGGGGGAGGAATCAGCCCCAGCATTTT. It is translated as CASSPQVGGRNQPQHF.

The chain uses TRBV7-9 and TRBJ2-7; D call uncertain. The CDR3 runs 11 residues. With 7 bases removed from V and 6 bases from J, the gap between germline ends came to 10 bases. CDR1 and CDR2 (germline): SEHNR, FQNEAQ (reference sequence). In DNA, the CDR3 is TGTGCCAGCACCACATCGATCGAGCAGTACTTC. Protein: CASTTSIEQYF. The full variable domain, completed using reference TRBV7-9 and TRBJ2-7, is DTGVSQNPRHKITKRGQNVTFRCDPISEHNRLYWYRQTLGQGPEFLTYFQNEAQLEKSRLLSDRFSAERPKGSFSTLEIQRTEQGDSAMYLCASTTSIEQYFGPGTRLTVT.